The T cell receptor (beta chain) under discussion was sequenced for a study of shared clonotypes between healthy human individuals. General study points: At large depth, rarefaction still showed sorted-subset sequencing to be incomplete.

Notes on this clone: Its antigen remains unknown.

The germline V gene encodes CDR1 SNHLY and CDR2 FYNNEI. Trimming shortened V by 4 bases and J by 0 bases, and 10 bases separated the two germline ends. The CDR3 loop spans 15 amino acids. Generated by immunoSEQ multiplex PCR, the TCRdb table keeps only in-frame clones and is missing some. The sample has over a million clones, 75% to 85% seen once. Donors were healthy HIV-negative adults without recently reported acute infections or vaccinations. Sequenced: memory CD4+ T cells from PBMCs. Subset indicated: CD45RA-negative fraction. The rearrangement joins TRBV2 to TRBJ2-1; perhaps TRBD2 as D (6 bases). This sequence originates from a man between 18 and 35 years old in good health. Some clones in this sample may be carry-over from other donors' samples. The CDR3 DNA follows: TGTGCCAGCAGTGTTGGGACTCCCTCCTACAATGAGCAGTTCTTC. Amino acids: CASSVGTPSYNEQFF. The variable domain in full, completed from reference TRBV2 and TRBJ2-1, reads EPEVTQTPSHQVTQMGQEVILRCVPISNHLYFYWYRQILGQKVEFLVSFYNNEISEKSEIFDDQFSVERPDGSNFTLKIRSTKLEDSAMYFCASSVGTPSYNEQFFGPGTRLTVL.